This T cell receptor beta chain was sequenced in a study of T-cell reconstitution after alpha-beta-depleted transplantation in children (dated by TCRdb to 2015 to 2016). In the study overall: The study quantitatively tracked T-cell immune reconstitution after TCRalphabeta/CD19-depleted allogeneic hematopoietic cell transplantation in children using TCR repertoire profiling.

Remarks on this clonotype: Its antigen is still unknown. No per-base quality is available; no much larger clone lies one base away.

Libraries were prepared through PCR. Sequencing relied on an Illumina HiSeq 2500. Molecular barcoding was employed in the preparation of TCR libraries, with unique molecular identifiers being used to normalize TCRbeta repertoire quantification. The public reads were run again by TCRdb, first through fastp at Q25 and then through MiXCR, and only productive beta chains were kept. All rows with the same CDR3 protein become a single entry with the most common DNA and genes. This sample has hundreds of thousands of distinct CDR3 sequences in its table, and approximately 29% of those were observed once. Around 2.3% of the sample rests with the top ten. The CDR3 runs 12 residues from the cysteine to the phenylalanine. Only the CDR3 DNA is retained, 36 bases long and in frame from the first base. V is pared back by 3 bases and J by 5 bases, with 8 bases lying between the germline termini. The germline V gene yields SGHRS for CDR1 and YFSETQ for CDR2.

This material consisted of PBMCs from the stem cell graft donor, taken from the stem cell graft. The chain is made from TRBV5-1 and TRBJ1-2; TRBD1 is perhaps the D gene, given 6 matching bases. The source of this sequence is a human donor who donated a stem cell graft to a child with aplastic anemia. The bases are TGCGCCAGCAGCTCCGGACAGTATGGCTACACCTTC. The translation is CASSSGQYGYTF.